One T cell receptor beta chain is described in this entry. Only in-frame clones appear in the TCRdb table, and some are missing; sequencing was by immunoSEQ multiplex PCR. The table includes over 250,000 clones, more than 75% detected once. Germline CDR1 is SGHVS and CDR2 is FNYEAQ. J gave up 0 bases and V 5 bases, and 13 bases lay outside the gene matches. CDR3 length: 20 amino acids. The data were obtained in a study of blood T cell repertoires in COVID-19. What was sequenced was PBMCs or T cells enriched from blood (not recorded which). The sequence was obtained from a young woman who had recovered from COVID-19. J is TRBJ2-6 and V is TRBV7-6, with TRBD1 identical over 10 bases. The CDR3 nucleotides read TGTGCCAGCAGCCGATCGCGGGGGGACAGGGGTAGCTCTGGGGCCAACGTCCTGACTTTC. It encodes CASSRSRGDRGSSGANVLTF.